This paragraph reports one T cell receptor beta chain. As yet, its antigen is unknown. These data belong to a study of cytomegalovirus exposure and HLA in healthy donors. On the study more broadly: Early released data comprised 80 million to 100 million unique TCRs from HLA-typed donors.

Overall study results and limits: Among the most significant clusters, several appeared linked to common viral pathogens in a later analysis.

Primers included in the PCR were 60 Vbeta and 13 Jbeta primers. Profiled with immunoSEQ multiplex PCR; TCRdb holds only in-frame clones, not every one. This table holds 30,000 to 35,000 clones, roughly 67% found once. The V and J ends lost 3 bases and 0 bases respectively, with 9 bases between them. The germline CDR1 and CDR2 sequences are LNHNV and YYDKDF (reference sequence). The CDR3 is 15 residues long. This receptor was obtained from a man between 40 and 49 years old in good health and CMV-seropositive. The chain couples TRBV15 to TRBJ2-1; D is possibly TRBD1 (6 bases). Sequences were obtained from PBMCs. This CDR3 is CATSRDRRSYNEQFF. The CDR3 DNA is TGTGCCACCAGCAGGGACAGACGCTCCTACAATGAGCAGTTCTTC.